Each of the 18 T cell receptor beta chains below was sequenced from the same sample in a study of T cell changes during pregnancy in multiple sclerosis. Sequenced by immunoSEQ multiplex PCR; TCRdb stores in-frame clones only, minus some. The table includes about 48,000 clones, about 88% detected once. Sample: CD4+ T cells from peripheral blood mononuclear cells, taken in the second trimester of pregnancy. These receptors originate from a female donor with multiple sclerosis, enrolled in a pregnancy study.

The chain employs TRBV6-6 and TRBJ1-1; no clear D gene. Germline-derived CDR1 and CDR2 are MNHNY and SVGAGI (reference sequence). This CDR3 contains 12 residues. The V gene lost 6 bases and the J gene lost 3 bases, with 8 bases spanning the gap. The CDR3 nucleotides read TGTGCCAGCAGGGGAGGAGACACTGAAGCTTTCTTT. As protein: CASRGGDTEAFF.

This chain connects TRBV15 to TRBJ2-7; D might be TRBD1 (7 bases). Germline CDR1 LNHNV, CDR2 YYDKDF (reference sequence). There are 18 residues in the CDR3. V was shortened by 3 bases and J by 0 bases, with 21 bases between the two germline ends. CDR3 nucleotides: TGTGCCACCAGCAGTACCAGGGCGGGACAGCCACGCTCCTACGAGCAGTACTTC. It encodes CATSSTRAGQPRSYEQYF.

The rearrangement links TRBV28 to TRBJ2-1; no definite D call. Trimming cost V 2 bases and J 3 bases, with 11 bases left between them. The CDR3 loop spans 15 amino acids. Germline V gene sequence: CDR1 MDHEN, CDR2 SYDVKM. DNA for the CDR3: TGTGCCAGCAGTTTAGAAGAGCGCCTCTACAATGAGCAGTTCTTC. This translates into CASSLEERLYNEQFF.

This sequence joins TRBV2 and TRBJ2-4; 13 bases map to TRBD2. The trim removed 4 bases at V and 0 bases at J, leaving 0 bases unmatched. The CDR3 has 16 residues. Germline V gives CDR1 SNHLY, CDR2 FYNNEI. The CDR3 is CASSGTSGRAKNIQYF. For the CDR3, the DNA is TGTGCCAGCAGTGGGACTAGCGGGAGAGCCAAAAACATTCAGTACTTC.

The V gene is TRBV29-1, the J gene TRBJ2-2; no definite D call. Looked up from germline, CDR1 is SQVTM and CDR2 is ANQGSEA. The germline V and J ends were trimmed by 3 bases and 2 bases, with 7 bases remaining between them. This CDR3 region has 13 residues. In DNA form, the CDR3 reads TGCAGCGTTGAGAACAGAAACACCGGGGAGCTGTTTTTT. Protein product: CSVENRNTGELFF.

There are a few counts of this clone. The chain carries TRBV9 and TRBJ1-2; the D is unclear. The CDR3 has 15 amino acids. Germline loops: CDR1 SGDLS, CDR2 YYNGEE. V lost 0 bases and J lost 5, with 14 bases in between. This CDR3 is CASSVASQSYYGYTF. CDR3 nucleotide sequence: TGTGCCAGCAGCGTAGCCTCTCAGTCTTATTATGGCTACACCTTC.

The rearrangement joins TRBV2 to TRBJ2-2; 8 bases map to TRBD2. Germline values: CDR1 SNHLY, CDR2 FYNNEI. The CDR3 has 14 residues. The junction had 2 bases not matched to a gene; V was cut back by 7 bases and J by 1 base. DNA for the CDR3: TGTGCCAGCAAAACTAGCGGGAACACCGGGGAGCTGTTTTTT. This encodes CASKTSGNTGELFF.

V and J are TRBV18 and TRBJ2-7, with 10 bases identical to TRBD1. The J segment lost 5 bases and the V segment lost 0 bases, leaving 4 bases of the junction unmatched. The V gene's germline CDR1 is KGHSH and CDR2 LQKENI. The CDR3 contains 15 residues. The CDR3 region is CASSPPGQGRNEQYF. CDR3 DNA: TGTGCCAGCTCACCACCGGGACAGGGGAGGAACGAGCAGTACTTC.

V gene TRBV11-2 combines with J gene TRBJ1-1; 7 nucleotides agree with TRBD1. V gave up 4 bases and J gave up 11 bases; unmatched junction bases: 10. CDR1 and CDR2 (germline): SGHAT, FQNNGV. The CDR3 has 13 amino acids. The CDR3 DNA reads as TGTGCCAGCAGCTCGACCAAACAGGGGAAGGCTTTCTTT. Translating it yields CASSSTKQGKAFF.

The chain is built from TRBV5-5 and TRBJ1-2; TRBD1 matches 7 bases. This CDR3 is built from 16 residues. J was trimmed by 4 bases and V by 4 bases; bases with no gene match: 13. The V gene's germline CDR1 is SGHKS and CDR2 YYEKEE (reference sequence). The CDR3 region has the DNA TGTGCCAGCAGCCGAGACAACCGGGACAGAATCTATGGCTACACCTTC. This codes for CASSRDNRDRIYGYTF. The variable domain in full, with the rest retrieved from reference TRBV5-5 and TRBJ1-2, is DAGVTQSPTHLIKTRGQQVTLRCSPISGHKSVSWYQQVLGQGPQFIFQYYEKEERGRGNFPDRFSARQFPNYSSELNVNALLLGDSALYLCASSRDNRDRIYGYTFGSGTRLTVV.

The chain has TRBV28 and TRBJ2-2; D uncertain. Trimming took off 7 bases at V and 1 base at J, with 7 bases between the two ends. CDR1 and CDR2 from the germline V gene are MDHEN and SYDVKM. The CDR3 spans 13 residues. CDR3 nucleotide sequence: TGTGCCAGCACCGACATGAACACCGGGGAGCTGTTTTTT. As protein: CASTDMNTGELFF.

J is TRBJ2-5 and V is TRBV5-4, with 12 bases matching TRBD1. This CDR3 spans 15 amino acids. Per the germline V gene, CDR1 is SGHNT and CDR2 is YYREEE (reference sequence). Trimming at V came to 4 bases and at J to 4 bases, leaving 5 bases not matched to a gene. CDR3 bases: TGTGCCAGCAGCCCAGGGGACAGGGGGCGAGAGACCCAGTACTTC. Amino acids: CASSPGDRGRETQYF.

The gene calls are TRBV28 and TRBJ2-3; 10 bases match TRBD1. The ends lost 6 bases at V and 4 bases at J; junction bases unmatched: 10. CDR1 is MDHEN, CDR2 SYDVKM, per germline. The CDR3 length is 16 residues. In DNA, the CDR3 is TGTGCCAGCAGGGGAGTGGACAGGGGGTTATCAGATACGCAGTATTTT. Protein: CASRGVDRGLSDTQYF.

This clone was recorded once. The chain uses TRBV18 and TRBJ2-7; 13 nucleotides match TRBD2. The trim removed 4 bases at V and 7 bases at J, leaving 7 bases unmatched. This CDR3 comprises 15 residues. Per the germline V gene, CDR1 is KGHSH and CDR2 is LQKENI. CDR3: CASSRGLAGESEQYF. The CDR3, as DNA: TGTGCCAGCTCACGAGGACTAGCGGGAGAAAGTGAGCAGTACTTC.

The CDR3 DNA reads as TGTGCCAGCAGCCAACCAGGAGATACGCAGTATTTT. Protein sequence: CASSQPGDTQYF. This chain connects TRBV16 to TRBJ2-3; unclear D gene. Germline values: CDR1 KGHSY, CDR2 FQNENV. The CDR3 totals 12 residues. Trimming pared 2 bases from V and 5 bases from J, leaving 5 bases between.

V is TRBV14 and J is TRBJ2-3, with D uncertain. This CDR3 comprises 13 residues. Germline CDR1 is SGHDN and CDR2 is FVKESK. Trimming took 4 bases from V and 7 from J, leaving 12 bases between them. The CDR3 bases are TGTGCCAGCAGCCCCCGACTGATGAATACGCAGTATTTT. It codes for CASSPRLMNTQYF.

The gene calls are TRBV9 and TRBJ1-3; D unresolved. The germline V and J ends were trimmed by 4 bases and 2 bases, with 22 bases remaining between them. The CDR3 is 18 residues long. Germline V gives CDR1 SGDLS, CDR2 YYNGEE. The CDR3 sequence is CASSLGLQVTGAGNTIYF. The CDR3 nucleotides are TGTGCCAGCAGCCTGGGCCTCCAGGTCACCGGGGCTGGAAACACCATATATTTT.

The CDR3 sequence: CASSWGLAGDGTQYF. The CDR3 nucleotides are TGTGCCAGCAGCTGGGGACTAGCGGGTGACGGGACCCAGTACTTC. The rearrangement uses TRBV5-4 and TRBJ2-5; 12 nucleotides match TRBD2. There are 15 residues in the CDR3. Germline lookup yields CDR1 SGHNT and CDR2 YYREEE (reference sequence). V lost 3 bases to trimming and J lost 7 bases; unmatched junction nucleotides: 7.